These 21 T cell receptor beta chains came from one sample sequenced in a study of blood T cell repertoires in COVID-19. The data were produced by immunoSEQ multiplex PCR, yet TCRdb's version contains in-frame clones alone and is incomplete. The table records a few hundred thousand clones, around 87% of them present only once. The sequencing input was peripheral blood. These TCRs come from a young woman with COVID-19, enrolled during active disease.

The chain couples TRBV4-1 to TRBJ1-2; 10 bases line up with TRBD1. The CDR3 is 14 residues long. Trimming cost V 3 bases and J 6 bases; bases outside gene matches: 4. CDR1 is MGHRA, CDR2 YSYEKL, per germline. CDR3 region: CASSHRQGADGYTF. The CDR3 DNA reads TGCGCCAGCAGCCATCGACAGGGGGCGGATGGCTACACCTTC.

The chain couples TRBV12-3 or TRBV12-4 to TRBJ2-7; TRBD1 aligns across 8 bases. J lost 4 bases, V lost 4 bases, and 3 bases had no gene match. The CDR3 totals 13 residues. The CDR3 is CASSSDREYEQYF. For the CDR3, the DNA is TGTGCCAGCAGTTCGGACAGGGAGTACGAGCAGTACTTC.

This chain uses TRBV7-2 with TRBJ2-2, with D perhaps TRBD2 (5 bases). V was cut by 7 bases and J by 6 bases, with 9 bases left in between. The CDR3 length is 12 residues. Germline V gene data show CDR1 as SGHTA and CDR2 as FQGNSA. CDR3 residues: CASIVGAGELFF. In DNA form, the CDR3 reads TGTGCCAGCATCGTGGGAGCCGGGGAGCTGTTTTTT.

The chain is built from TRBV3-1 (or the pseudogene TRBV3-2) and TRBJ1-5; D gene uncertain. V gave up 0 bases and J gave up 6 bases, with 6 bases separating them. This CDR3 has 13 residues. CDR1 and CDR2 from the germline V gene are LGHDT and YNNKEL (reference sequence). The CDR3 region is CASSQDLSQPQHF. CDR3 DNA: TGTGCCAGCAGCCAAGATCTCTCTCAGCCCCAGCATTTT.

The chain links TRBV19 to TRBJ2-3; maybe TRBD1 (7 bases). Germline values: CDR1 LNHDA, CDR2 SQIVND (reference sequence). Between the trimmed V and J ends, which lost 5 bases and 4 bases, there was a span of 13 bases. The CDR3 extends over 14 amino acids. The CDR3 protein is CASSPDREADTQYF. The CDR3 DNA reads as TGTGCCAGTAGTCCAGACAGGGAGGCAGATACGCAGTATTTT.

J is TRBJ2-2 and V is TRBV4-2, with a possible D match to TRBD2 (6 bases). This CDR3 has 16 residues. Germline V gene data show CDR1 as LGHNA and CDR2 as YNFKEQ. V lost 3 bases and J lost 5, with 16 bases in between. This CDR3 reads CASSHSDGRGTGELFF. In nucleotides, the CDR3 is TGTGCCAGCAGCCACTCAGACGGGAGAGGAACCGGGGAGCTGTTTTTT.

The V gene is TRBV28, the J gene TRBJ1-2, with 9 bases aligning to TRBD1. This CDR3 contains 15 residues. V gave up 5 bases and J gave up 2 bases; unmatched junction bases: 6. Germline V lookup: CDR1 MDHEN, CDR2 SYDVKM. The CDR3 loop is CASSQGTGRNYGYTF. The CDR3 region has the DNA TGTGCCAGCAGTCAAGGGACAGGGAGGAACTATGGCTACACCTTC.

The gene calls are TRBV27 and TRBJ1-2; 10 bases match TRBD1. This CDR3 contains 13 residues. Germline V gene lookup returns CDR1 MNHEY and CDR2 SMNVEV (reference sequence). V trimming: 5 bases; J trimming: 7 bases; junction bases outside the gene matches: 4. CDR3 nucleotides: TGTGCCAGCAGTGCCGGGACAGGGGTTGGCTACACCTTC. Its protein is CASSAGTGVGYTF.

This chain connects TRBV11-2 to TRBJ1-5; no definite D call. The CDR3 length is 13 residues. Germline loops: CDR1 SGHAT, CDR2 FQNNGV. The V gene lost 0 bases and the J gene lost 9 bases, with 9 bases spanning the gap. The CDR3 sequence is CASSLDLSRPQHF. CDR3 DNA sequence: TGTGCCAGCAGCTTAGATCTTTCGAGGCCCCAGCATTTT.

In its sample, this clone was seen once. The rearrangement links TRBV6-2 or TRBV6-3 to TRBJ2-7; a possible D gene is TRBD1 (6 bases). CDR3 length: 15 amino acids. The V gene's germline CDR1 is MNHEY and CDR2 SVGEGT. V lost 6 bases, J lost 1 base, and 16 bases lay in between. CDR3 bases: TGTGCCAGCAGCCTTTACCCCGGGACATCCTACGAGCAGTACTTC. This codes for CASSLYPGTSYEQYF.

The V and J genes are TRBV29-1 and TRBJ2-3, with D maybe TRBD2 (6 bases). Per the germline V gene, CDR1 is SQVTM and CDR2 is ANQGSEA. The length of the CDR3 is 12 residues. V was pared by 6 bases and J by 2 bases, with 9 bases between. DNA for the CDR3: TGCAGCGTGACTAGGATCACAGATACGCAGTATTTT. It yields the protein CSVTRITDTQYF.

The chain carries TRBV7-6 and TRBJ2-7, with TRBD2 matching 8 bases. The germline gives CDR1 SGHVS, CDR2 FNYEAQ. Trimming cost V 5 bases and J 5 bases; bases outside gene matches: 8. This CDR3 comprises 14 residues. The CDR3 reads CASSPREGRNEQYF. The DNA for the CDR3 is TGTGCCAGCAGCCCACGGGAGGGAAGGAACGAGCAGTACTTC.

The chain is built from TRBV2 and TRBJ2-3, with 9 bases aligning to TRBD2. V was clipped by 6 bases and J by 4 bases; unmatched bases: 8. This CDR3 has 15 amino acids. CDR1 and CDR2 (germline): SNHLY, FYNNEI. The CDR3, as DNA: TGTGCCAGCAGAGAGGGACTAGCTTCGGCAGATACGCAGTATTTT. It encodes CASREGLASADTQYF.

Only a few counts were recorded for this clone. The V gene is TRBV28, the J gene TRBJ2-6, with D maybe TRBD2 (5 bases). The CDR3 spans 15 residues. The germline V and J ends were trimmed by 3 bases and 3 bases, with 9 bases remaining between them. CDR1 MDHEN and CDR2 SYDVKM come from the germline V gene. Here the CDR3 reads CASSLWESGANVLTF. In nucleotides, the CDR3 is TGTGCCAGCAGTTTGTGGGAGAGTGGGGCCAACGTCCTGACTTTC.

V gene TRBV11-2 combines with J gene TRBJ2-7; 8 positions match TRBD2. The length of the CDR3 is 14 residues. The germline V gene encodes CDR1 SGHAT and CDR2 FQNNGV. Trimming removed 8 bases from V and 7 bases from J; junction bases left unmatched: 13. The CDR3 here is CASLAPREGTEQYF. The DNA of the CDR3 is TGTGCCAGCTTGGCCCCTCGGGAGGGAACGGAGCAGTACTTC.

The V and J genes are TRBV18 and TRBJ1-1; a weak D match, TRBD1 (5 bases). Deletions cut 2 bases from V and 7 bases from J, with 14 bases between. The germline CDR1 and CDR2 sequences are KGHSH and LQKENI. The CDR3 sequence is 14 residues long. The CDR3 DNA reads TGTGCCAGCTCACCAACACGGGGAGGGGATGAAGCTTTCTTT. Its protein product is CASSPTRGGDEAFF.

The table lists this clone with a few counts. The chain links TRBV27 to TRBJ2-1; D not resolved. This CDR3 spans 13 amino acids. Trimming removed 6 bases at V and 8 bases at J, with 14 bases between. From germline, CDR1 is MNHEY and CDR2 SMNVEV (reference sequence). DNA of the CDR3: TGTGCCAGCAGCCTCCAAGGCGCGGATGAGCAGTTCTTC. Translating it yields CASSLQGADEQFF.

The V gene is TRBV7-8, the J gene TRBJ2-7; 9 bases fit TRBD1. This CDR3 is 16 amino acids long. V dropped 4 bases and J dropped 6; count of bases not matched to a gene: 13. Per germline, CDR1 SGHVS and CDR2 FQNEAQ. CDR3 region: CASSSIAGTGIGEQYF. Here the CDR3 DNA reads TGTGCCAGCAGCTCCATTGCCGGGACAGGGATAGGCGAGCAGTACTTC.

V gene TRBV5-4 combines with J gene TRBJ2-3; D is ambiguous. Trimming left V 1 base short and J 0 bases short, with 9 bases between. Per germline, CDR1 SGHNT and CDR2 YYREEE (reference sequence). The CDR3 has 15 amino acids. CDR3 in DNA: TGTGCCAGCAGCTTGTACCTAACTAGCACAGATACGCAGTATTTT. The encoded protein is CASSLYLTSTDTQYF.

The rearrangement links TRBV5-1 to TRBJ1-1, with D unclear. CDR1 SGHRS and CDR2 YFSETQ come from the germline V gene. Trimming cost V 4 bases and J 0 bases, with 10 bases left between them. CDR3 length: 14 amino acids. DNA for the CDR3: TGCGCCAGCAGCCCGGACGGGGTGAACACTGAAGCTTTCTTT. This encodes CASSPDGVNTEAFF. The whole variable domain, remainder taken from reference TRBV5-1 and TRBJ1-1, is KAGVTQTPRYLIKTRGQQVTLSCSPISGHRSVSWYQQTPGQGLQFLFEYFSETQRNKGNFPGRFSGRQFSNSRSEMNVSTLELGDSALYLCASSPDGVNTEAFFGQGTRLTVV.

This clone was counted a single time. J is TRBJ2-5 and V is TRBV5-1; 10 bases align to TRBD2. In germline, CDR1 is SGHRS, CDR2 YFSETQ. Unmatched junction bases numbered 6, after V lost 0 bases and J lost 4 bases. The CDR3 is made up of 16 amino acids. CDR3 sequence reads: CASSLGAGGPGETQYF. The CDR3 DNA is TGCGCCAGCAGCTTGGGAGCGGGAGGGCCGGGAGAGACCCAGTACTTC.